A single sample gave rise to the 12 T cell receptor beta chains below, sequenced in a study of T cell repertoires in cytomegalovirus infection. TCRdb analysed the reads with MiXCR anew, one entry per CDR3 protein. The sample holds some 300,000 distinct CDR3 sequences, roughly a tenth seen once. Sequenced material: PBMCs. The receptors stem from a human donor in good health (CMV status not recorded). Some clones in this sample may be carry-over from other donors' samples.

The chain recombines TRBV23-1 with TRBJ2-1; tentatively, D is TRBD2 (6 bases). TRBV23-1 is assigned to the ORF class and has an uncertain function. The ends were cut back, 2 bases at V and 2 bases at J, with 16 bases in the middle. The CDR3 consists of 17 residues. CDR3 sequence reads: CASSQGDWKFPYNEQFF. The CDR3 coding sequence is TGCGCCAGCAGTCAAGGGGACTGGAAATTCCCCTACAATGAGCAGTTCTTC.

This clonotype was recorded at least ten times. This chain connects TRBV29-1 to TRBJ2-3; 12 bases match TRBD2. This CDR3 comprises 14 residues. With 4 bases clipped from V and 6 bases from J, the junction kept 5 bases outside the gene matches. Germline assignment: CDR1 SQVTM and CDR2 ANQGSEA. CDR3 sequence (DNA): TGCAGCGTTGCCCGGACTAGCGGGGAGGATACGCAGTATTTT. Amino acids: CSVARTSGEDTQYF.

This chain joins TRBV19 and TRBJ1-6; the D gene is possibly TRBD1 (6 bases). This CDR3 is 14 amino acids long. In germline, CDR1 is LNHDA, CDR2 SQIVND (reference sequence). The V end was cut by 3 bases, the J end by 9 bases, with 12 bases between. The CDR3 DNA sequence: TGTGCCAGTAGTATTGATACAGGGTTTTCACCCCTCCACTTT. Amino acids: CASSIDTGFSPLHF.

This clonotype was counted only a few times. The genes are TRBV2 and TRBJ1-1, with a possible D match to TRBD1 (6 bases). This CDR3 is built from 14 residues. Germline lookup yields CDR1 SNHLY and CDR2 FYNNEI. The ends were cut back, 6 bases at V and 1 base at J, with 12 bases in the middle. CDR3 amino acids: CASRSRGGNTEAFF. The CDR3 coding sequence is TGTGCCAGCAGATCGAGGGGGGGGAACACTGAAGCTTTCTTT.

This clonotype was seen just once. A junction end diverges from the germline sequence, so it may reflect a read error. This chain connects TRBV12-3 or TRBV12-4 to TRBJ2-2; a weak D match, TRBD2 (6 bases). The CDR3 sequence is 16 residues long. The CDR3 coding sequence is TGTGCCAGCAGTCCCAGTGTGGGTCTAACCACCGGGGGGCTGTTTTTT. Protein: CASSPSVGLTTGGLFF.

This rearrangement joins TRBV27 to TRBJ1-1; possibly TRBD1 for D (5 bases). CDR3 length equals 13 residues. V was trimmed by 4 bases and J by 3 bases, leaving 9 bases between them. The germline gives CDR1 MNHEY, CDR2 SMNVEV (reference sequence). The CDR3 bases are TGTGCCAGCAGTTACCGGGGGGACACTGAAGCTTTCTTT. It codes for CASSYRGDTEAFF.

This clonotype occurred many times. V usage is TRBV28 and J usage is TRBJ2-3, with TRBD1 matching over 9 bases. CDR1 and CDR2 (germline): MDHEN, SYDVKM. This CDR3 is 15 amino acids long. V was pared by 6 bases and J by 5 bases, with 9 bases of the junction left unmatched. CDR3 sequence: CASSSVGQGGDTQYF. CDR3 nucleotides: TGTGCCAGCAGCAGTGTGGGACAGGGAGGAGATACGCAGTATTTT.

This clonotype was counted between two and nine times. The CDR3 region is CASTGTKYGYTF. The CDR3 DNA reads TGTGCCAGCACCGGGACAAAGTATGGCTACACCTTC. V gene TRBV25-1 combines with J gene TRBJ1-2; a weak D match, TRBD1 (6 bases). Trimming left V 7 bases short and J 5 bases short, with 11 bases between. Germline CDR1 and CDR2: MGHDK and SYGVNS. The CDR3 runs to 12 residues.

CDR3 bases: TGTGCCAGCAGTCCGCGGACAGGTCGACCCAAAGAGACCCAGTACTTC. Translated, it gives CASSPRTGRPKETQYF. The rearrangement links TRBV28 to TRBJ2-5; 7 bases match TRBD1. The CDR3 length is 16 residues. Per the germline V gene, CDR1 is MDHEN and CDR2 is SYDVKM. The junction had 12 bases not matched to a gene; V was cut back by 5 bases and J by 3 bases.

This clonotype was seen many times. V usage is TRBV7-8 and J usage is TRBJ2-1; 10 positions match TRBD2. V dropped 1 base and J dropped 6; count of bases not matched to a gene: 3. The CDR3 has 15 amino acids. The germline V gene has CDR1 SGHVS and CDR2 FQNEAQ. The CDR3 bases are TGTGCCAGCAGCTTAGAAGCGGGGGGGCGCAATGAGCAGTTCTTC. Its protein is CASSLEAGGRNEQFF. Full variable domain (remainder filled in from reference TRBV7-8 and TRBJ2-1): GAGVSQSPRYKVAKRGQDVALRCDPISGHVSLFWYQQALGQGPEFLTYFQNEAQLDKSGLPSDRFFAERPEGSVSTLKIQRTQQEDSAVYLCASSLEAGGRNEQFFGPGTRLTVL.

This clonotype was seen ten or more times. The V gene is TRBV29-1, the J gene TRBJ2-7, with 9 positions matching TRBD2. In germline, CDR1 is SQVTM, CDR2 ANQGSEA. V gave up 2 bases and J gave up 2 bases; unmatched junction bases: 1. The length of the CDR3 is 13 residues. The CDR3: CSVELAGTYEQYF. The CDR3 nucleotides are TGCAGCGTTGAACTAGCGGGAACCTACGAGCAGTACTTC.

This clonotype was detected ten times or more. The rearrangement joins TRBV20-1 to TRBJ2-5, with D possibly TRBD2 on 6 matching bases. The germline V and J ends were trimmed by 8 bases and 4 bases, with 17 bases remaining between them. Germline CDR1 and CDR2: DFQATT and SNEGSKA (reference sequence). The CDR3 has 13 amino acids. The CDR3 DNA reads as TGCAGTCTAGGAGGGAGCCCTCCAGAGACCCAGTACTTC. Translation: CSLGGSPPETQYF.